These T cell receptor beta chains were read from a single sample in a study of T cell changes during pregnancy in multiple sclerosis. This table comes from immunoSEQ multiplex PCR, and its TCRdb copy is limited to in-frame clones, with some not included. The sample has over 35,000 clones; around 90% are singletons. Here the sequenced sample was CD4+ T cells from peripheral blood mononuclear cells, taken after pregnancy. These receptors were collected from a female donor with multiple sclerosis, enrolled in a pregnancy study. The CDR3 runs from the conserved cysteine through the conserved F or W. Each record gives: V gene, J gene, D gene, clone size, CDR3 protein, CDR3 DNA. D genes are given only for firm matches. The listing skips clone size in some rows; elsewhere it reads once, few, many or a size class.

>TRBV5-1|TRBJ2-1|-|once
CASSWGDISSYNEQFF
TGCGCCAGCAGCTGGGGAGACATAAGCTCCTACAATGAGCAGTTCTTC
>TRBV9|TRBJ1-2|-|-
CASSALGHYYGYTF
TGTGCCAGCAGCGCCCTGGGACATTACTATGGCTACACCTTC
>TRBV28|TRBJ1-2|-|-
CATSGPPTTFGYTF
TGTGCCACCTCCGGTCCTCCAACCACGTTTGGCTACACCTTC
>TRBV7-7|TRBJ2-5|TRBD1|-
CASCPTGGSQETQYF
TGTGCTAGCTGCCCTACAGGGGGAAGTCAAGAGACCCAGTACTTC
>TRBV6-4|TRBJ2-5|-|-
CASSAEGGAVQYF
TGTGCCAGCAGTGCGGAGGGGGGGGCGGTGCAGTACTTC
>TRBV5-1|TRBJ2-5|TRBD1|-
CASSLGDRGSRETQYF
TGCGCCAGCAGCTTGGGAGACAGGGGGAGCCGAGAGACCCAGTACTTC
>TRBV7-2|TRBJ1-1|-|-
CASSLDTDLPEAFF
TGTGCCAGCAGCTTAGATACAGACCTCCCTGAAGCTTTCTTT
>TRBV13|TRBJ2-5|TRBD2|-
CASSLVASGGETQYF
TGTGCCAGCAGCTTAGTAGCTAGCGGGGGAGAGACCCAGTACTTC
>TRBV7-9|TRBJ1-1|-|-
CASSLAFRNTEAFF
TGTGCCAGCAGCTTAGCGTTCAGGAACACTGAAGCTTTCTTT
>TRBV5-8|TRBJ1-4|-|-
CASSLGRGSWEKLFF
TGTGCCAGCAGCTTGGGACGAGGGTCCTGGGAAAAACTGTTTTTT